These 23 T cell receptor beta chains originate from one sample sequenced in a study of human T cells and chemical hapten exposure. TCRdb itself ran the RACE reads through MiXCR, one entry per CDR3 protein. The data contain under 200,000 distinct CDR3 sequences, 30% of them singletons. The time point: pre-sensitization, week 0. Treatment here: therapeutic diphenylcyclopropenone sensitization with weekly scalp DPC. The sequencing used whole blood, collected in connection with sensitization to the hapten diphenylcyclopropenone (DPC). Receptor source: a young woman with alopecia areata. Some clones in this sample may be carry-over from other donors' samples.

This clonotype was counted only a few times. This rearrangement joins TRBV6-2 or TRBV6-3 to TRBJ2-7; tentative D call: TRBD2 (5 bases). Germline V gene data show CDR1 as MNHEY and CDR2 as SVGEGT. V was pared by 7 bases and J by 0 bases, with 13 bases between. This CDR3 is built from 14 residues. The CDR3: CASIRTGSSYEQYF. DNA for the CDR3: TGTGCCAGCATCCGGACGGGAAGCTCCTACGAGCAGTACTTC.

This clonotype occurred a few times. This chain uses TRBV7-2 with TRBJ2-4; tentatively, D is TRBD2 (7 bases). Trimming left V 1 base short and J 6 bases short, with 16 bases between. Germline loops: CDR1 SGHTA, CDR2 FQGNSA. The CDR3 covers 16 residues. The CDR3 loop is CASSLVGGGRRNIQYF. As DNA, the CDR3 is TGTGCCAGCAGCTTAGTTGGGGGGGGGCGTAGAAACATTCAGTACTTC.

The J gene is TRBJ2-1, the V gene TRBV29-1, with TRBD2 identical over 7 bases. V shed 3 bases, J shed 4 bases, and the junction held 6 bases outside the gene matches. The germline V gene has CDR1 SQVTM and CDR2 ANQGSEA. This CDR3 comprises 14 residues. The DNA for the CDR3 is TGCAGCGTTGAGCACTGGGAGGGGTACAATGAGCAGTTCTTC. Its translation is CSVEHWEGYNEQFF.

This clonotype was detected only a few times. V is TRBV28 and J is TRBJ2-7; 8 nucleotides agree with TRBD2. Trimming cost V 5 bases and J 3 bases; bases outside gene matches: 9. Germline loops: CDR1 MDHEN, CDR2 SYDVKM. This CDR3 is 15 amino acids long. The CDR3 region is CASSPPTSGLYEQYF. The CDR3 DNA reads TGTGCCAGCAGTCCACCAACTAGCGGCCTCTACGAGCAGTACTTC.

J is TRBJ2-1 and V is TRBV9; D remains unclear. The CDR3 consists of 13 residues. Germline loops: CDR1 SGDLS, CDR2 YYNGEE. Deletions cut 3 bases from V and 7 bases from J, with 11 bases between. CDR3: CASSEDARNEQFF. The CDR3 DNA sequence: TGTGCCAGCAGCGAGGACGCGAGGAATGAGCAGTTCTTC.

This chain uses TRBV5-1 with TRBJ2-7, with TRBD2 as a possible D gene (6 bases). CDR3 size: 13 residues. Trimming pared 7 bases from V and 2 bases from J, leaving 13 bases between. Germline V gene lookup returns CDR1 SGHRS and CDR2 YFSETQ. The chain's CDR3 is CASGYGGPYEQYF. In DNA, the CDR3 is TGCGCCAGCGGATACGGGGGTCCCTACGAGCAGTACTTC.

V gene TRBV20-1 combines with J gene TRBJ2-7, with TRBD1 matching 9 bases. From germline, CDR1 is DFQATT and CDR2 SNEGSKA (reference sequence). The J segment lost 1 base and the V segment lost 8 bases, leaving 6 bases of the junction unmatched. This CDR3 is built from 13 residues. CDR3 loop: CSPLGTGSYEQYF. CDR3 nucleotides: TGCAGTCCCCTCGGGACAGGGTCCTACGAGCAGTACTTC.

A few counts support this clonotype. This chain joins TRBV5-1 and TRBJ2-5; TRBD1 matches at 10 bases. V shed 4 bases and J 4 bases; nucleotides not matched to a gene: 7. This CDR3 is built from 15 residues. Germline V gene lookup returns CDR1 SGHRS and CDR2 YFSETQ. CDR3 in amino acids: CASSPRQGAIETQYF. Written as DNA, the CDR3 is TGCGCCAGCAGCCCCCGACAGGGGGCAATAGAGACCCAGTACTTC.

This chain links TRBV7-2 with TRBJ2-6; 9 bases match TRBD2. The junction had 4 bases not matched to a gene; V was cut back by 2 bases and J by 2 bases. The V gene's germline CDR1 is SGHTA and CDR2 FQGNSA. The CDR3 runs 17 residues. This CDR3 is CASSLQAGGAGANVLTF. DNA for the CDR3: TGTGCCAGCAGCTTACAAGCGGGGGGCGCTGGGGCCAACGTCCTGACTTTC.

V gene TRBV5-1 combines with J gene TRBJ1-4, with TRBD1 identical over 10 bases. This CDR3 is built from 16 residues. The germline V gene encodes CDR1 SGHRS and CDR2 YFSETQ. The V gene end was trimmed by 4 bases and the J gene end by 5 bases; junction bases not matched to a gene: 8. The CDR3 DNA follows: TGCGCCAGCAGCCCGAACCCGGGACAGGGGAATGAAAAACTGTTTTTT. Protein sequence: CASSPNPGQGNEKLFF.

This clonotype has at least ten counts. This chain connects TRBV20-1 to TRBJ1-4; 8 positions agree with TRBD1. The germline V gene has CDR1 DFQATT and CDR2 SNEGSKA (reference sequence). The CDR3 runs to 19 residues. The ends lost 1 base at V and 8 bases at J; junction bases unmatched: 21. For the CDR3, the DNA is TGCAGTGCTAGAGGAATGGACGGTACAGGGGGTTCCCCGGTCGAAAAACTGTTTTTT. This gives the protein CSARGMDGTGGSPVEKLFF.

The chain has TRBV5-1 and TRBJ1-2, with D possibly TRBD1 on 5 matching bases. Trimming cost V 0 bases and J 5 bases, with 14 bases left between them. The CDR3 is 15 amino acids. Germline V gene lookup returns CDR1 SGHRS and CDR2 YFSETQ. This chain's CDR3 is CASSLGDGSGYGYTF. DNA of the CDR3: TGCGCCAGCAGCTTGGGGGACGGGTCTGGGTATGGCTACACCTTC.

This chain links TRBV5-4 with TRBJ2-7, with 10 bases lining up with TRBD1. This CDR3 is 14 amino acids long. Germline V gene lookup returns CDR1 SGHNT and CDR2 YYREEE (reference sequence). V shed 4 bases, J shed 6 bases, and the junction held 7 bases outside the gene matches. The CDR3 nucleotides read TGTGCCAGCAGCCGGGACAGGGGTCGGGTCGAGCAGTACTTC. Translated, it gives CASSRDRGRVEQYF.

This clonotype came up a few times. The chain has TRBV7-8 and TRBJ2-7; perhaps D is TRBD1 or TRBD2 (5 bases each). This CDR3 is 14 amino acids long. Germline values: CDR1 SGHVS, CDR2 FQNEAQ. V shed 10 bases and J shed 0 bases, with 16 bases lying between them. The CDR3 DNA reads TGTGCCACCGGACGGGGACGGGACTCCTACGAGCAGTACTTC. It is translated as CATGRGRDSYEQYF.

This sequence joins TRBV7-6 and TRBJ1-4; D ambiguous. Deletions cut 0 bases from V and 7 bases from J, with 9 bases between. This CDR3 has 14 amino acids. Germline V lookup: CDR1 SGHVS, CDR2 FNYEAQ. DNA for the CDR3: TGTGCCAGCAGCTTAGCGGGCACGGTTGAAAAACTGTTTTTT. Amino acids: CASSLAGTVEKLFF.

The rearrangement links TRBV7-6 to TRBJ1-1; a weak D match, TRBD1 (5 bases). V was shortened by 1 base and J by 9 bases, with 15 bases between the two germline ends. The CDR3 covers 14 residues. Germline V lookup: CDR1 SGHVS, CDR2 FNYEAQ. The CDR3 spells CASSLGAGRGKAFF. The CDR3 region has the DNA TGTGCCAGCAGCTTAGGTGCGGGGCGCGGAAAAGCTTTCTTT.

The CDR3 sequence: CASRSPLAGQDTQYF. The DNA of the CDR3 is TGTGCCAGCAGAAGCCCATTAGCGGGACAAGATACGCAGTATTTT. This chain connects TRBV6-2 or TRBV6-3 to TRBJ2-3; 8 positions agree with TRBD2. Germline CDR1 and CDR2: MNHEY and SVGEGT. J was trimmed by 5 bases and V by 6 bases; bases with no gene match: 10. The CDR3 extends over 15 amino acids.

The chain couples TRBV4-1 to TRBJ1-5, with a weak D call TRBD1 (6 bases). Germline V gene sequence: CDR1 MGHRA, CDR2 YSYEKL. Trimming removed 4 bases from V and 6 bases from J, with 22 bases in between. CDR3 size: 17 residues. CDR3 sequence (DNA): TGCGCCAGCAGCCTGAAGGGGAACAGGGAGATTAGTCAGCCCCAGCATTTT. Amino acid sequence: CASSLKGNREISQPQHF.

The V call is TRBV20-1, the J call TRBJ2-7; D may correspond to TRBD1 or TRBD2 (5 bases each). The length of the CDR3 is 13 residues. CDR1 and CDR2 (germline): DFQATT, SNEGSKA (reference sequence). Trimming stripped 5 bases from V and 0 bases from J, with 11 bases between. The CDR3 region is CSALGESSYEQYF. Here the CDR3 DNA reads TGCAGTGCTTTGGGGGAGAGCTCCTACGAGCAGTACTTC.

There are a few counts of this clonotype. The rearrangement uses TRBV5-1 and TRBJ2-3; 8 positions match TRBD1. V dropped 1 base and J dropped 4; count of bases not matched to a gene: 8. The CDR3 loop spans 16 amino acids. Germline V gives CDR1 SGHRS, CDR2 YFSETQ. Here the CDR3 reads CASSLLVAGGADTQYF. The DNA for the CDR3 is TGCGCCAGCAGCTTGTTAGTGGCAGGGGGCGCAGATACGCAGTATTTT.

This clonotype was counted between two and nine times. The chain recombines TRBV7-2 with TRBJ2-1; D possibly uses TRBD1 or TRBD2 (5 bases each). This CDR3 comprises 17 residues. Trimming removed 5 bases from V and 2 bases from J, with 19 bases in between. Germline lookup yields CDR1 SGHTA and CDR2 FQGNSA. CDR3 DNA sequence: TGTGCCAGCAGCCAAAATTCCGGGACCCTAACCTACAATGAGCAGTTCTTC. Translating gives CASSQNSGTLTYNEQFF.

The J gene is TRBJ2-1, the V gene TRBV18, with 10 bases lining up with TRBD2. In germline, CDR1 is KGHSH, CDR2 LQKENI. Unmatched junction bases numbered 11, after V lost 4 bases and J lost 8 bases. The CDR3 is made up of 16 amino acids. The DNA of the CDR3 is TGTGCCAGCTCACGCCCTCTAAGCGGGGGGGCCCATGAGCAGTTCTTC. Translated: CASSRPLSGGAHEQFF.

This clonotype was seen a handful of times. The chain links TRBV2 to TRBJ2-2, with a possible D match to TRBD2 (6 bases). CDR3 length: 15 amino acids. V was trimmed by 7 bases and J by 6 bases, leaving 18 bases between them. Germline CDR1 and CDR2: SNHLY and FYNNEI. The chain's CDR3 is CASTPYGGFPGELFF. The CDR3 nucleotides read TGTGCCAGCACCCCCTATGGGGGGTTCCCCGGGGAGCTGTTTTTT.